Following are 24 T cell receptor beta chains from one sample sequenced in a study of CD8+ T cells in alopecia areata. Extracted from the samples, RNA was reverse transcribed into cDNA to serve as the sequencing template. Sequencing was performed with immunoSEQ multiplex PCR; in TCRdb, only in-frame clones are kept and a portion is missing. The sample has around 140,000 clones, approximately 50% seen once. The specimen was CD4+ T cells sorted from blood, collected at week 0. The source is a human donor with alopecia areata.

The chain joins TRBV30 to TRBJ2-1; TRBD2 is a possible D gene (6 bases). Germline V CDR1 and CDR2: GTSNPN, SVGIG (reference sequence). The CDR3 covers 14 residues. Trimming removed 2 bases at V and 8 bases at J, with 16 bases between. This chain's CDR3 is CAWSRDRESDEQFF. The CDR3 nucleotides read TGTGCCTGGAGTCGGGACCGGGAGTCGGATGAGCAGTTCTTC.

This clone was observed a few times. The V gene is TRBV19, the J gene TRBJ1-1; no reliable D call. The CDR3 loop spans 13 amino acids. Trimming took 6 bases from V and 2 from J, leaving 10 bases between them. Germline CDR1 is LNHDA and CDR2 is SQIVND (reference sequence). As DNA, the CDR3 is TGTGCCAGTAGGCGGGGTTTTAACACTGAAGCTTTCTTT. This encodes CASRRGFNTEAFF.

V is TRBV6-5 and J is TRBJ1-4; 7 bases map to TRBD1. V trimming: 2 bases; J trimming: 9 bases; junction bases outside the gene matches: 6. Germline V gives CDR1 MNHEY, CDR2 SVGAGI. The CDR3 runs 14 residues. CDR3 amino acids: CASSYIGTAQKLFF. As DNA, the CDR3 is TGTGCCAGCAGTTACATCGGGACAGCCCAAAAACTGTTTTTT.

The V gene is TRBV2, the J gene TRBJ2-1; 9 bases agree with TRBD2. Trimming cost V 6 bases and J 4 bases; bases outside gene matches: 10. Germline CDR1 reads SNHLY; CDR2 reads FYNNEI. The CDR3 covers 16 residues. The CDR3 sequence: CASREIETSGYNEQFF. Written as DNA, the CDR3 is TGTGCCAGCAGGGAGATAGAGACTAGCGGTTACAATGAGCAGTTCTTC.

The chain recombines TRBV6-6 with TRBJ2-4; 11 bases line up with TRBD1. The CDR3 is 14 residues long. The germline V gene encodes CDR1 MNHNY and CDR2 SVGAGI (reference sequence). V trimming: 5 bases; J trimming: 3 bases; junction bases outside the gene matches: 0. CDR3 loop: CASSGTGGKNIQYF. The CDR3 coding sequence is TGTGCCAGCAGTGGGACAGGGGGCAAAAACATTCAGTACTTC.

This clone was seen more than once but under ten times. V and J are TRBV29-1 and TRBJ2-5; 11 bases fit TRBD2. The CDR3 has 17 residues. V dropped 6 bases and J dropped 5; count of bases not matched to a gene: 17. CDR1 and CDR2 from the germline V gene are SQVTM and ANQGSEA. The CDR3 coding sequence is TGCAGCGTAAAACGGGGACAAACACTAGCGGGAGCCGAGACCCAGTACTTC. Its translation: CSVKRGQTLAGAETQYF.

This chain uses TRBV30 with TRBJ2-1; D ambiguous. The CDR3 consists of 14 residues. The V end was cut by 5 bases, the J end by 4 bases, with 15 bases between. Germline CDR1 is GTSNPN and CDR2 is SVGIG (reference sequence). The CDR3, as DNA: TGTGCCTGGCACCCCGGGCATATATACAATGAGCAGTTCTTC. It encodes CAWHPGHIYNEQFF.

This chain uses TRBV7-2 with TRBJ2-7; TRBD2 matches 8 bases. The germline V gene encodes CDR1 SGHTA and CDR2 FQGNSA. V lost 5 bases, J lost 4 bases, and 10 bases stayed unmatched. The CDR3 runs to 15 residues. The chain's CDR3 is CASSPPGGRQYEQYF. As DNA, the CDR3 is TGTGCCAGCAGCCCCCCTGGCGGGAGGCAGTACGAGCAGTACTTC. The full variable domain, in which reference TRBV7-2 and TRBJ2-7 provide the parts outside the CDR3, is GAGVSQSPSNKVTEKGKDVELRCDPISGHTALYWYRQSLGQGLEFLIYFQGNSAPDKSGLPSDRFSAERTGGSVSTLTIQRTQQEDSAVYLCASSPPGGRQYEQYFGPGTRLTVT.

V is TRBV10-3 and J is TRBJ2-3, with 9 nucleotides matching TRBD2. The V and J ends lost 10 bases and 4 bases, in that order; junction bases with no gene match: 9. The V gene's germline CDR1 is ENHRY and CDR2 SYGVKD. The CDR3 sequence is 14 residues long. The chain's CDR3 is CATFSGSLADTQYF. DNA of the CDR3: TGTGCCACGTTTAGCGGGAGTTTAGCAGATACGCAGTATTTT.

The chain couples TRBV29-1 to TRBJ1-1; TRBD1 aligns across 10 bases. The V and J ends lost 7 bases and 10 bases, in that order; junction bases with no gene match: 0. CDR1 is SQVTM, CDR2 ANQGSEA, per germline. This CDR3 has 9 residues. CDR3 sequence: CSGDRGAFF. CDR3 nucleotide sequence: TGCAGCGGGGACAGGGGAGCTTTCTTT.

J is TRBJ2-2 and V is TRBV4-1; D remains ambiguous. From germline, CDR1 is MGHRA and CDR2 YSYEKL. This CDR3 contains 13 residues. V lost 4 bases to trimming and J lost 6 bases, with 9 bases between them. The DNA for the CDR3 is TGCGCCAGCAGCCTGTACGAGGCCGGGGAGCTGTTTTTT. This translates into CASSLYEAGELFF.

The gene calls are TRBV29-1 and TRBJ2-3, with 9 bases aligning to TRBD2. The germline CDR1 and CDR2 sequences are SQVTM and ANQGSEA. This CDR3 has 13 amino acids. The CDR3 region has the DNA TGCAGGGGGAGCGGGAGGAGTCCAGATACGCAGTATTTT. It is translated as CRGSGRSPDTQYF.

This clone appeared a few times. CDR3 DNA: TGTGCCAGCAGTCCACCAGGAGCGGCCTACGAGCAGTACTTC. The encoded protein is CASSPPGAAYEQYF. This chain uses TRBV27 with TRBJ2-7, with D possibly being TRBD2 (5 bases). V lost 5 bases and J 2 bases, leaving 13 bases between the germline ends. In germline, CDR1 is MNHEY, CDR2 SMNVEV (reference sequence). The CDR3 loop spans 14 amino acids.

This clone was counted between two and nine times. The J gene is TRBJ1-2, the V gene TRBV28; D remains unclear. CDR1 is MDHEN, CDR2 SYDVKM, per germline. V was cut by 2 bases and J by 9 bases, with 10 bases left in between. The length of the CDR3 is 12 residues. CDR3 sequence reads: CASSLRRTSYTF. DNA for the CDR3: TGTGCCAGCAGTTTACGGCGGACGAGCTACACCTTC.

This chain joins TRBV19 and TRBJ1-1; the D is unclear. The V end lost 5 bases, the J end lost 5 bases, and 9 bases lay between the germline ends. The CDR3 is made up of 12 amino acids. Per the germline V gene, CDR1 is LNHDA and CDR2 is SQIVND (reference sequence). The CDR3 reads CASSWQDTEAFF. In DNA form, the CDR3 reads TGTGCCAGTAGTTGGCAGGATACTGAAGCTTTCTTT.

The chain links TRBV7-9 to TRBJ2-6; 7 bases are a match to TRBD1. The V gene's germline CDR1 is SEHNR and CDR2 FQNEAQ (reference sequence). Trimming cost V 4 bases and J 2 bases; bases outside gene matches: 8. The CDR3 loop spans 17 amino acids. CDR3 sequence: CASSSQTGLAGANVLTF. Written as DNA, the CDR3 is TGTGCCAGCAGCTCCCAGACAGGGCTGGCTGGGGCCAACGTCCTGACTTTC.

This clone has a handful of counts. The sample carries other DNA sequences with the same CDR3. This rearrangement joins TRBV18 to TRBJ2-5; D remains unclear. V was pared by 0 bases and J by 4 bases, with 3 bases between. This CDR3 comprises 12 residues. CDR1 is KGHSH and CDR2 is LQKENI in the germline V gene. CDR3 region: CASSPPSETQYF. The CDR3 region has the DNA TGTGCCAGCTCACCACCTTCAGAGACCCAGTACTTC.

This clone came up a few times. At one end, the junction sequence differs from germline, possibly due to a read error. Other DNA sequences within the sample encode an identical CDR3. The J gene is TRBJ2-7, the V gene TRBV4-1, with 8 bases aligning to TRBD1. The CDR3 covers 15 residues. The germline gives CDR1 MGHRA, CDR2 YSYEKL. CDR3 in amino acids: CASSQDRDRSYEQYF. CDR3 nucleotide sequence: TGTGCCAGCAGCCAAGATCGGGACAGGTCCTACGAGCAGTACTTC.

This chain joins TRBV29-1 and TRBJ1-1; D remains ambiguous. Trimming left V 5 bases short and J 4 bases short, with 11 bases between. Germline V lookup: CDR1 SQVTM, CDR2 ANQGSEA. CDR3 size: 12 residues. For the CDR3, the DNA is TGCAGCGTTAGGCGGTCAGGCACTGAAGCTTTCTTT. It codes for CSVRRSGTEAFF.

This rearrangement joins TRBV18 to TRBJ1-5; D gene uncertain. V lost 2 bases to trimming and J lost 5 bases, with 10 bases between them. CDR3 length equals 14 residues. From germline, CDR1 is KGHSH and CDR2 LQKENI. Written as DNA, the CDR3 is TGTGCCAGCTCACCAAAGCCTGGGGATCAGCCCCAGCATTTT. Translating it yields CASSPKPGDQPQHF.

This rearrangement joins TRBV30 to TRBJ1-2; 8 bases align to TRBD1. V lost 8 bases, J lost 8 bases, and 10 bases stayed unmatched. The CDR3 is made up of 12 amino acids. The germline V gene encodes CDR1 GTSNPN and CDR2 SVGIG (reference sequence). The CDR3 region is CAGARGPKGYTF. CDR3 sequence (DNA): TGTGCCGGCGCCAGGGGGCCCAAAGGCTACACCTTC. Supplemented by reference TRBV30 and TRBJ1-2, the full variable domain reads SQTIHQWPATLVQPVGSPLSLECTVEGTSNPNLYWYRQAAGRGLQLLFYSVGIGQISSEVPQNLSASRPQDRQFILSSKKLLLSDSGFYLCAGARGPKGYTFGSGTRLTVV.

The chain couples TRBV7-2 to TRBJ1-4, with D perhaps TRBD1 (5 bases). The germline gives CDR1 SGHTA, CDR2 FQGNSA. V was trimmed by 3 bases and J by 8 bases, leaving 10 bases between them. The CDR3 loop spans 13 amino acids. CDR3 sequence: CASSFSPGEKLFF. The CDR3 region has the DNA TGTGCCAGCAGCTTTAGCCCAGGGGAAAAACTGTTTTTT.

This clone has just one count. The genes are TRBV25-1 and TRBJ2-1; TRBD2 might be the D (5 bases). V lost 6 bases, J lost 6 bases, and 12 bases lay in between. Per germline, CDR1 MGHDK and CDR2 SYGVNS. This CDR3 spans 13 amino acids. The CDR3 protein is CASRSDYFNEQFF. CDR3 coding DNA: TGTGCCAGCAGAAGCGACTATTTCAATGAGCAGTTCTTC.

The chain links TRBV19 to TRBJ2-7, with D uncertain. The CDR3 runs to 15 residues. Germline V gene data show CDR1 as LNHDA and CDR2 as SQIVND (reference sequence). The V gene lost 5 bases and the J gene lost 3 bases, with 17 bases spanning the gap. The CDR3 DNA reads TGTGCCAGTAGTCCCCAGGTCGGGCTAGTCTACGAGCAGTACTTC. Its protein is CASSPQVGLVYEQYF.